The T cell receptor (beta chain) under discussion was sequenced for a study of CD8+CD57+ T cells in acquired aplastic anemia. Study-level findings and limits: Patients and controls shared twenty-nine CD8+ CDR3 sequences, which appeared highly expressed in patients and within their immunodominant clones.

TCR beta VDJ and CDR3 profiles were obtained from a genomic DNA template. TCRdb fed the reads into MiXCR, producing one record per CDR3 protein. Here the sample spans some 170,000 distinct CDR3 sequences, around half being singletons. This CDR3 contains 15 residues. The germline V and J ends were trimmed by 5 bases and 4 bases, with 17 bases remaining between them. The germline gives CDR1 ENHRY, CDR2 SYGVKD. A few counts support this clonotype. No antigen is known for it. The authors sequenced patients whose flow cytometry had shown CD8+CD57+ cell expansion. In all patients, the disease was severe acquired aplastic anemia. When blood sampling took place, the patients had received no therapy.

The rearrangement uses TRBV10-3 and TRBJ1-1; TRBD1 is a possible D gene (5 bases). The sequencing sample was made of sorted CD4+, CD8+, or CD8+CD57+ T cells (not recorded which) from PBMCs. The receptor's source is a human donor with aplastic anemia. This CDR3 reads CAISSPEGRGTEAFF. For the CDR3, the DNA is TGTGCCATCAGTTCCCCCGAGGGGAGGGGCACTGAAGCTTTCTTT.